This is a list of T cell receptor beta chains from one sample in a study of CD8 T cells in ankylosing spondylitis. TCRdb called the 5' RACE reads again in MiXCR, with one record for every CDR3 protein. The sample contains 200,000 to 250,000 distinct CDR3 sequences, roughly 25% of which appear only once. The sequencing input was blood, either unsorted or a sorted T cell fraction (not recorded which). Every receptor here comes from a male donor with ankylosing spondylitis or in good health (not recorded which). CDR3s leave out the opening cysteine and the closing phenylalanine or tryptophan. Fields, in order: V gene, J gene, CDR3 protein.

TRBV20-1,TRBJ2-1,SARATTSSNEQF
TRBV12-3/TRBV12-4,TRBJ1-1,ASSLQVRTEAF
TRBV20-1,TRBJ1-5,SANRGNQPQH
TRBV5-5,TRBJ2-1,ASSPSRVLEQF
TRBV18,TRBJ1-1,ASSPGSDTEAF
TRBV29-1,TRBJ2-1,SVKTSGKDNEQF
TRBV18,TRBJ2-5,ASSPAKLFLGETQY
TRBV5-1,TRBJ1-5,ASSLGAENQPQH
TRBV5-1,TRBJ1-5,ASSSAGGNQPQH
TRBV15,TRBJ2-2,ATSRDVGTNTGELF
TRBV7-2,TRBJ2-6,ASSLHPPYSGANVLT
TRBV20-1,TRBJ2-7,SAPLGQGRYEQY
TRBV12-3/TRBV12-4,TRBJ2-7,ASQGVGTGGSEQY
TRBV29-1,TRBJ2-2,SVAGGLSTGELF
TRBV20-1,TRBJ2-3,SARVSLAGFRDTQY
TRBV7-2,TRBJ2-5,ASSLVPGAETQY
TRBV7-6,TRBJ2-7,ASSLGGFGEQY
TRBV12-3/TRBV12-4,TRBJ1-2,ASSPGQGGYGYT
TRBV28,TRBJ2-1,ASSSPGLVTF
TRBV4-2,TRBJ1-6,ASSQDQAGTSPLH
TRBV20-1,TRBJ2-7,SARDRGQPGEQY
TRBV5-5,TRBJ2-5,ASSWGQGGETQY
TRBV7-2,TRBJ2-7,ASSQSRHLSYEQY
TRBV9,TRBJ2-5,ASSVGVTSGIQETQY
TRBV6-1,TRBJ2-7,ASSRTGGGRDEQY